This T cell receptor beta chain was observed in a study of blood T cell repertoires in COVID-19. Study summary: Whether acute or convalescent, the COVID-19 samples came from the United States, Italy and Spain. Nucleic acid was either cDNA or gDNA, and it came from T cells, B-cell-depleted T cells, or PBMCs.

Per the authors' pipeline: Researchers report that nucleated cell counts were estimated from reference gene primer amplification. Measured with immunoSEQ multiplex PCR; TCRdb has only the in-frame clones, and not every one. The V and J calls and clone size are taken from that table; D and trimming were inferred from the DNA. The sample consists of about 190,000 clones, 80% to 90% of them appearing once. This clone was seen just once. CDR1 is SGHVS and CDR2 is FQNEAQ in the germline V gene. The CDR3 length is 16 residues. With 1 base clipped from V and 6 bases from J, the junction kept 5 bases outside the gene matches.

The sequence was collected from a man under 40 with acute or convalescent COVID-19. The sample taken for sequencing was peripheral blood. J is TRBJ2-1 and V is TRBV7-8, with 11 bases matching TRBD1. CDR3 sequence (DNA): TGTGCCAGCAGCTTAGGATGGGACAGGGGGGCCAATGAGCAGTTCTTC. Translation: CASSLGWDRGANEQFF.